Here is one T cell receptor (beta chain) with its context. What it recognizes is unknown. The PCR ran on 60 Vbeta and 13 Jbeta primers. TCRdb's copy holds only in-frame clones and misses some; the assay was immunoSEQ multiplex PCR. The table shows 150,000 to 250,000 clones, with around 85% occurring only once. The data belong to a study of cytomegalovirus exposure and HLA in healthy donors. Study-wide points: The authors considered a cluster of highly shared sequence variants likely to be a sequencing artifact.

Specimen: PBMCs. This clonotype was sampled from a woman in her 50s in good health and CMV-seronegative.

CDR3 in amino acids: CASSYAQNTEAFF. CDR3 nucleotide sequence: TGTGCCAGCAGTTACGCGCAAAACACTGAAGCTTTCTTT. The rearrangement links TRBV6-6 to TRBJ1-1; unclear D gene. CDR1 is MNHNY, CDR2 SVGAGI, per germline (reference sequence). This CDR3 spans 13 amino acids. V lost 2 bases and J lost 2, with 6 bases in between.